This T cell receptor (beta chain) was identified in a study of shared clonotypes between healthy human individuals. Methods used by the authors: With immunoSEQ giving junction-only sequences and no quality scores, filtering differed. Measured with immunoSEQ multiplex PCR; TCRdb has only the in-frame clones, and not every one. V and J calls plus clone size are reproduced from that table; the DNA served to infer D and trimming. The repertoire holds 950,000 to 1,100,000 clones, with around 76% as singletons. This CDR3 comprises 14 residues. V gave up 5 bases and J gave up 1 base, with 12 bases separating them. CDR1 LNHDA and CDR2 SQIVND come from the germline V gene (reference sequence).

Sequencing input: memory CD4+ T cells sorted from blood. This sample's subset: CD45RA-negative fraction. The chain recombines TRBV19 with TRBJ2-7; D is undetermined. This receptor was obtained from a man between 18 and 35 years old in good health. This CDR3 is CASSQFLKSYEQYF. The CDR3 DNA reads TGTGCCAGTAGTCAATTTCTTAAGTCCTACGAGCAGTACTTC.